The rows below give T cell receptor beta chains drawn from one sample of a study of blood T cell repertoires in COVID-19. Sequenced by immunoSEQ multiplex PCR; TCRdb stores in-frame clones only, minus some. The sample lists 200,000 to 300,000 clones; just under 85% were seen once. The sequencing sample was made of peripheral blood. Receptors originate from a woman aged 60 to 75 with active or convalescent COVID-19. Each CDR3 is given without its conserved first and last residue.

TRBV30	AWRQGANYGYT
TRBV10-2	ASSEASGGLGTDTQY
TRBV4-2	ASSPNHRAGLAYNEQF
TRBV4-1	ASSQDRGTRVGEQY
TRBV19	ASSTDRVEWGNQPQH
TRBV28	ASSFKGVGELF
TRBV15	ATSRAPGQGLDTQY
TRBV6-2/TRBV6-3	ASSPMTENQPQH
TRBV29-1	SVGDRGLDTGELF
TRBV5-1	ASSNRLAIRGTDTQY
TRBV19	ASSSLRGNTEAF
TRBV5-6	ASSPTPGQGGEKLF
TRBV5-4	ASSYPGTDTYEQY
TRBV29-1	SVESSYNEQF
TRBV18	ASSPSQAAGPGFTDTQY
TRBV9	ASSVSEDNEQF
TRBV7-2	ASSTTSGSYNEQF
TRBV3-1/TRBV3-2	ASSLGTSGNTGELF
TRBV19	ASRTTGDTEAF
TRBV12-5	ASGLSGNEQF
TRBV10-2	ASSGTVQGGYT
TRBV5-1	ASSSARGLGMANEQF
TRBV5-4	ASSLGQGRYLNTEAF
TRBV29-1	SKSFVRYGYT
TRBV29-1	SVDRLAGAWETQY
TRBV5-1	ASRYATGRSDTQY